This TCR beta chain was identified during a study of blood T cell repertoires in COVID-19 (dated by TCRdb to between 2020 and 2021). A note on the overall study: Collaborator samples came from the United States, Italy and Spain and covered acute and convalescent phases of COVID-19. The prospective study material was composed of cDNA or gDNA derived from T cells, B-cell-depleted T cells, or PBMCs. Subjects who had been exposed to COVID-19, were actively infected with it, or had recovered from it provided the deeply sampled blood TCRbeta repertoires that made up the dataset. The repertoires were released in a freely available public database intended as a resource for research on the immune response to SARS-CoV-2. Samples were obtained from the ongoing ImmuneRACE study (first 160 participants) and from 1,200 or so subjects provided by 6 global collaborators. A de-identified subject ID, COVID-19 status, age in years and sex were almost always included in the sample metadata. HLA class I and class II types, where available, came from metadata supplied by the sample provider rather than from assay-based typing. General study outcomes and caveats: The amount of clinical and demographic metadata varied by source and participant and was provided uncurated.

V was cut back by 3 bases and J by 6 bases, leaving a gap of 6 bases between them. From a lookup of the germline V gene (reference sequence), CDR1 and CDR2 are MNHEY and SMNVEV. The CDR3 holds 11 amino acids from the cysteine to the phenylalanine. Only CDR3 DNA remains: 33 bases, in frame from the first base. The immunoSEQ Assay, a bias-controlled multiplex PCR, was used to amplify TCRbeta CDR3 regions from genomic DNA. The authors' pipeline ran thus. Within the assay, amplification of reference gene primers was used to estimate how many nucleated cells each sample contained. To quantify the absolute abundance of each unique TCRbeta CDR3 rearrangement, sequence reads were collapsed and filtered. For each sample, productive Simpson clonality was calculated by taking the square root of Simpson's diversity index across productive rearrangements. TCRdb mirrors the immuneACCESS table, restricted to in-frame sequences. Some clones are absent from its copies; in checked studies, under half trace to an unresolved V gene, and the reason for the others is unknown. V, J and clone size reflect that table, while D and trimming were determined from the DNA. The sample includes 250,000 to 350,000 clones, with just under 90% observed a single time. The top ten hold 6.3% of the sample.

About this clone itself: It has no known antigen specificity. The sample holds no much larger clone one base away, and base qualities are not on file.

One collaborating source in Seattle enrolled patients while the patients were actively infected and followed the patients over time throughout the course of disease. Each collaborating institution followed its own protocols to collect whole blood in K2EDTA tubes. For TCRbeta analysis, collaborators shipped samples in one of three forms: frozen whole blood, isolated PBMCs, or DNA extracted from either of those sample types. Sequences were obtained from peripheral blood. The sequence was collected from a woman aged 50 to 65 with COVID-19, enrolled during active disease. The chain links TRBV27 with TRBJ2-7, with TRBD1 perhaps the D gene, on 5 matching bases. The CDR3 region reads CASSFGAEQYF. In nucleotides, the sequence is TGTGCCAGCAGTTTTGGGGCCGAGCAGTACTTC.